This T cell receptor (beta chain) was sequenced in a study of T cell repertoires in cytomegalovirus infection. Overall study context: CMV infection and matching HLA type were both indicated by public TCR beta signatures.

General study results and limits: HLA-C-restricted CMV-specific TCR beta clonotypes prevailed in the ex vivo response. Cumulative frequency of public TCR beta families picked out carriers of CMV plus the relevant HLA.

Regarding this clonotype: What it binds is unknown.

This CDR3 has 15 residues. V lost 0 bases and J 6 bases, leaving 15 bases between the germline ends. Germline V gives CDR1 MNHEY, CDR2 SVGEGT. TCRdb re-derived calls from the reads in MiXCR, one entry per CDR3 protein. The table has hundreds of thousands of distinct CDR3 sequences, 20% to 25% seen once. The origin of this receptor is a human donor in good health (CMV status not recorded). Some clones in this sample may be carry-over from other donors' samples. The sample consisted of CD8+ T cells from PBMCs. The gene calls are TRBV6-2 or TRBV6-3 and TRBJ2-7; D call uncertain. CDR3 coding DNA: TGTGCCAGCAGTTACTCGCAAGGCCTCCTAACCGAGCAGTACGTC. It is translated as CASSYSQGLLTEQYV.